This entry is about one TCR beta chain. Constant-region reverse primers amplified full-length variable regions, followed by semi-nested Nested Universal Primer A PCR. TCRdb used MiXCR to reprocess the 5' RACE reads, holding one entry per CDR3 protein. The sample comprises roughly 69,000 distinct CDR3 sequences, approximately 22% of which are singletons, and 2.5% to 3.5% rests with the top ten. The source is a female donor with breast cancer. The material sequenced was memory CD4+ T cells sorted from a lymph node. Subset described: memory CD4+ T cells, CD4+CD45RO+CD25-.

DNA for the CDR3: TGCAGTGCTCCTCCGACAGGGATATGGGGCGAGCAGTACTTC. This translates into CSAPPTGIWGEQYF. J is TRBJ2-7 and V is TRBV20-1, with TRBD1 matching 7 bases. V lost 5 bases, J lost 6 bases, and 13 bases stayed unmatched. Germline CDR1 and CDR2: DFQATT and SNEGSKA (reference sequence). The length of the CDR3 is 14 residues.